The 14 T cell receptor beta chains presented below share a single source sample, sequenced in a study of beta chain features in type 1 diabetes listed by TCRdb under 2018. Library method: the immunoSEQ multiplex PCR assay. All of the isolated RNA was reverse transcribed with the High Capacity cDNA Reverse Transcription Kit, so expressed TCRB transcripts were sequenced. TCRdb's version of the immuneACCESS table is confined to in-frame rearrangements and falls short of the full clone set. An unresolved V gene accounts for under half of the shortfall where checked; the remainder is of unknown origin. This sample holds 300,000 to 450,000 clones; roughly 21% were observed only once. Around 0.044% of the sample goes to the ten largest clones. The sample taken for sequencing was naive CD4+ T cells from blood. The cell subset or site label for this specimen denotes: true naive CD4+ T cells. The receptors here all came from a young woman in good health.

This chain connects TRBV30 to TRBJ2-5; 9 positions match TRBD2. Germline-derived CDR1 and CDR2 are GTSNPN and SVGIG (reference sequence). The CDR3 contains 14 residues. V lost 0 bases, J lost 6 bases, and 5 bases stayed unmatched. The CDR3 sequence is CAWSVGGGAKTQYF. The CDR3 nucleotides are TGTGCCTGGAGTGTTGGCGGGGGGGCGAAGACCCAGTACTTC.

This clone was detected a few times. The chain is built from TRBV7-9 and TRBJ1-2; no firm D call. The CDR3 has 12 amino acids. The germline gives CDR1 SEHNR, CDR2 FQNEAQ (reference sequence). The V end lost 5 bases, the J end lost 10 bases, and 14 bases lay between the germline ends. The CDR3 nucleotides read TGTGCCAGCAGCGAGCGGCCCCGTTCCTACACCTTC. Translation: CASSERPRSYTF. The whole variable domain, filled in from reference TRBV7-9 and TRBJ1-2, reads DTGVSQNPRHKITKRGQNVTFRCDPISEHNRLYWYRQTLGQGPEFLTYFQNEAQLEKSRLLSDRFSAERPKGSFSTLEIQRTEQGDSAMYLCASSERPRSYTFGSGTRLTVV.

The J gene is TRBJ2-5, the V gene TRBV5-4, with a tentative D call TRBD2 (6 bases). Germline V gene sequence: CDR1 SGHNT, CDR2 YYREEE (reference sequence). Trimming removed 2 bases from V and 4 bases from J, with 21 bases in between. There are 17 residues in the CDR3. The chain's CDR3 is CASSLLSWPEGPETQYF. CDR3 DNA: TGTGCCAGCAGCTTATTGTCGTGGCCGGAGGGCCCAGAGACCCAGTACTTC.

Only a few counts were recorded for this clone. The chain is built from TRBV19 and TRBJ1-5; 7 bases map to TRBD1. The junction had 2 bases not matched to a gene; V was cut back by 1 base and J by 5 bases. CDR1 is LNHDA, CDR2 SQIVND, per germline (reference sequence). This CDR3 is 14 amino acids long. CDR3 sequence reads: CASSIGQGHQPQHF. The CDR3 coding sequence is TGTGCCAGTAGTATAGGACAGGGACATCAGCCCCAGCATTTT.

CDR3 nucleotides: TGTGCCAGCAGCCAAGGACAAGCCCAGCCCCAGCATTTT. Translated, it gives CASSQGQAQPQHF. This chain joins TRBV14 and TRBJ1-5; no firm D call. V shed 1 base and J shed 7 bases, with 8 bases lying between them. CDR3 length equals 13 residues. Germline V gene sequence: CDR1 SGHDN, CDR2 FVKESK.

This clone was found a few times. This chain joins TRBV4-1 and TRBJ2-7; tentatively, D is TRBD2 (5 bases). Germline V gene lookup returns CDR1 MGHRA and CDR2 YSYEKL. This CDR3 is built from 16 residues. Trimming removed 2 bases at V and 3 bases at J, with 17 bases between. This CDR3 reads CASSQKGGQAVYEQYF. The CDR3 DNA is TGCGCCAGCAGCCAAAAAGGAGGTCAGGCAGTCTACGAGCAGTACTTC.

This clone has just a few counts. This chain connects TRBV7-9 to TRBJ2-2; D uncertain. Per the germline V gene, CDR1 is SEHNR and CDR2 is FQNEAQ (reference sequence). Trimming removed 3 bases from V and 0 bases from J, with 8 bases in between. The CDR3 consists of 15 residues. In nucleotides, the CDR3 is TGTGCCAGCAGCTTCGGAGATGCGAACACCGGGGAGCTGTTTTTT. It yields the protein CASSFGDANTGELFF.

This clone was observed a few times. The chain employs TRBV7-2 and TRBJ2-3; TRBD2 agrees at 8 bases. Losses at the gene ends were 1 base for V and 5 bases for J; bases not matched to a gene: 8. Germline V lookup: CDR1 SGHTA, CDR2 FQGNSA. The CDR3 sequence is 16 residues long. CDR3 sequence: CASSLVPGGLVDTQYF. CDR3 nucleotides: TGTGCCAGCAGCTTAGTGCCGGGAGGGCTGGTAGATACGCAGTATTTT. The full variable domain, its missing parts supplied by reference TRBV7-2 and TRBJ2-3, is GAGVSQSPSNKVTEKGKDVELRCDPISGHTALYWYRQSLGQGLEFLIYFQGNSAPDKSGLPSDRFSAERTGGSVSTLTIQRTQQEDSAVYLCASSLVPGGLVDTQYFGPGTRLTVL.

V gene TRBV15 combines with J gene TRBJ1-1; a possible D gene is TRBD1 (5 bases). The CDR3 is 14 amino acids. Trimming took off 5 bases at V and 0 bases at J, with 10 bases between the two ends. Germline lookup yields CDR1 LNHNV and CDR2 YYDKDF (reference sequence). CDR3 DNA sequence: TGTGCCACCAGCGGGGGACTCTTGAACACTGAAGCTTTCTTT. This translates into CATSGGLLNTEAFF.

This clone came up a few times. CDR3 coding DNA: TGCGCCAGCAGACAGATCTACTCTGGGGCCAACGTCCTGACTTTC. This gives the protein CASRQIYSGANVLTF. This rearrangement joins TRBV5-1 to TRBJ2-6; D unresolved. V was trimmed by 5 bases and J by 0 bases, leaving 9 bases between them. Germline V gives CDR1 SGHRS, CDR2 YFSETQ. The CDR3 loop spans 15 amino acids. The entire variable domain, with the rest obtained from reference TRBV5-1 and TRBJ2-6, is as follows: KAGVTQTPRYLIKTRGQQVTLSCSPISGHRSVSWYQQTPGQGLQFLFEYFSETQRNKGNFPGRFSGRQFSNSRSEMNVSTLELGDSALYLCASRQIYSGANVLTFGAGSRLTVL.

This clone has just a few counts. The rearrangement joins TRBV4-1 to TRBJ1-1, with 9 bases lining up with TRBD1. The CDR3 covers 17 residues. Germline values: CDR1 MGHRA, CDR2 YSYEKL. J was trimmed by 4 bases and V by 1 base; bases with no gene match: 10. CDR3 residues: CASSQVAGQGITTEAFF. DNA for the CDR3: TGCGCCAGCAGCCAAGTGGCGGGACAGGGCATCACCACTGAAGCTTTCTTT.

V usage is TRBV4-3 and J usage is TRBJ2-7; the match to TRBD2 covers 9 bases. The V gene's germline CDR1 is LGHNA and CDR2 YSLEER. The CDR3 has 16 residues. The V gene end was trimmed by 0 bases and the J gene end by 3 bases; junction bases not matched to a gene: 6. The CDR3 spells CASSQDGAGGVYEQYF. The CDR3 bases are TGCGCCAGCAGCCAAGATGGGGCGGGGGGGGTCTACGAGCAGTACTTC.

This clone was counted once. Just one base apart from a much larger clone, this may be a read error. The chain recombines TRBV11-1 with TRBJ2-1; TRBD2 agrees at 11 bases. The germline V gene encodes CDR1 SGHAT and CDR2 FQDESV (reference sequence). The CDR3 totals 15 residues. The ends lost 4 bases at V and 3 bases at J; junction bases unmatched: 2. The CDR3 here is CASSSGLAVYNEQFF. In nucleotides, the CDR3 is TGTGCCAGCAGCTCGGGACTAGCGGTCTACAATGAGCAGTTCTTC.

The chain combines TRBV5-6 with TRBJ1-2; the match to TRBD1 covers 7 bases. The CDR3 length is 17 residues. Unmatched junction bases numbered 14, after V lost 3 bases and J lost 3 bases. CDR1 and CDR2 (germline): SGHDT, YYEEEE. CDR3 sequence: CASSWGTDYFKDYGYTF. CDR3 DNA: TGTGCCAGCAGCTGGGGGACAGATTACTTCAAGGACTATGGCTACACCTTC.